One sample yielded the 8 T cell receptor beta chains listed below, sequenced in a study of identifying expanded T cells in peripheral blood. Profiling relied on immunoSEQ multiplex PCR, and the TCRdb table lists in-frame clones only, not all of them. The table includes roughly 100,000 clones, about 91% detected once. Sequencing input: blood. These receptors were taken from a person aged 18-70 years in good health.

The V gene is TRBV18, the J gene TRBJ1-5; no definite D call. Trimming removed 3 bases at V and 1 base at J, with 4 bases between. The CDR3 consists of 13 residues. In germline, CDR1 is KGHSH, CDR2 LQKENI. The CDR3 protein is CASSPGSNQPQHF. CDR3 in DNA: TGTGCCAGCTCACCTGGCAGCAATCAGCCCCAGCATTTT. The full variable domain, in which reference TRBV18 and TRBJ1-5 provide the parts outside the CDR3, is NAGVMQNPRHLVRRRGQEARLRCSPMKGHSHVYWYRQLPEEGLKFMVYLQKENIIDESGMPKERFSAEFPKEGPSILRIQQVVRGDSAAYFCASSPGSNQPQHFGDGTRLSIL.

V is TRBV6-5 and J is TRBJ2-3; 8 bases agree with TRBD2. The CDR3 consists of 16 residues. Unmatched junction bases numbered 7, after V lost 0 bases and J lost 5 bases. The germline V gene encodes CDR1 MNHEY and CDR2 SVGAGI. The CDR3 region has the DNA TGTGCCAGCAGTTACTCGCCCGGGGGGGCACGAGATACGCAGTATTTT. Encoded protein: CASSYSPGGARDTQYF.

This rearrangement joins TRBV6-6 to TRBJ2-7, with a possible D match to TRBD2 (6 bases). The V and J ends lost 7 bases and 0 bases respectively, with 13 bases between them. Germline CDR1 reads MNHNY; CDR2 reads SVGAGI (reference sequence). The CDR3 has 14 residues. DNA of the CDR3: TGTGCCAGCACCTACGGGGGAGGCTCCTACGAGCAGTACTTC. Encoded protein: CASTYGGGSYEQYF.

This clone showed up just a few times. The chain joins TRBV2 to TRBJ2-2; tentatively, D is TRBD2 (6 bases). From germline, CDR1 is SNHLY and CDR2 FYNNEI. V lost 7 bases to trimming and J lost 7 bases, with 13 bases between them. The length of the CDR3 is 13 residues. CDR3: CASNPDYRGELFF. In nucleotides, the CDR3 is TGTGCCAGCAACCCGGACTACCGCGGGGAGCTGTTTTTT. Full variable domain (missing parts from reference TRBV2 and TRBJ2-2): EPEVTQTPSHQVTQMGQEVILRCVPISNHLYFYWYRQILGQKVEFLVSFYNNEISEKSEIFDDQFSVERPDGSNFTLKIRSTKLEDSAMYFCASNPDYRGELFFGEGSRLTVL.

This sequence joins TRBV6-1 and TRBJ2-5; tentatively, D is TRBD2 (6 bases). Trimming removed 6 bases at V and 2 bases at J, with 13 bases between. From germline, CDR1 is MNHNS and CDR2 SASEGT. This CDR3 spans 14 amino acids. CDR3 sequence: CASSLGAGQETQYF. As DNA, the CDR3 is TGTGCCAGCAGCCTGGGTGCGGGACAAGAGACCCAGTACTTC.

A word on this clone: This likely reflects a read error, since a far larger clone is one base away. This rearrangement joins TRBV7-8 to TRBJ1-2; 7 nucleotides match TRBD1. Germline V gene sequence: CDR1 SGHVS, CDR2 FQNEAQ. This CDR3 contains 13 residues. Trimming removed 5 bases from V and 3 bases from J; junction bases left unmatched: 3. The CDR3 nucleotides read TGTGCCAGCAGCCGACAGGGTGACTATGGCTACACCTTC. Translated, it gives CASSRQGDYGYTF.

This chain uses TRBV6-5 with TRBJ1-1; tentatively, D is TRBD1 (6 bases). V was trimmed by 6 bases and J by 5 bases, leaving 10 bases between them. This CDR3 is 12 amino acids long. Germline V CDR1 and CDR2: MNHEY, SVGAGI. The CDR3 spells CASRQQGTEAFF. The CDR3 DNA reads TGTGCCAGCAGGCAACAGGGAACTGAAGCTTTCTTT.

The chain couples TRBV6-5 to TRBJ2-1; 7 nucleotides line up with TRBD1. This CDR3 is built from 16 residues. V dropped 2 bases and J dropped 5; count of bases not matched to a gene: 9. Germline V gene lookup returns CDR1 MNHEY and CDR2 SVGAGI. In DNA form, the CDR3 reads TGTGCCAGCAGTTACCATTCCGGCAGGGGGAACAATGAGCAGTTCTTC. This translates into CASSYHSGRGNNEQFF.